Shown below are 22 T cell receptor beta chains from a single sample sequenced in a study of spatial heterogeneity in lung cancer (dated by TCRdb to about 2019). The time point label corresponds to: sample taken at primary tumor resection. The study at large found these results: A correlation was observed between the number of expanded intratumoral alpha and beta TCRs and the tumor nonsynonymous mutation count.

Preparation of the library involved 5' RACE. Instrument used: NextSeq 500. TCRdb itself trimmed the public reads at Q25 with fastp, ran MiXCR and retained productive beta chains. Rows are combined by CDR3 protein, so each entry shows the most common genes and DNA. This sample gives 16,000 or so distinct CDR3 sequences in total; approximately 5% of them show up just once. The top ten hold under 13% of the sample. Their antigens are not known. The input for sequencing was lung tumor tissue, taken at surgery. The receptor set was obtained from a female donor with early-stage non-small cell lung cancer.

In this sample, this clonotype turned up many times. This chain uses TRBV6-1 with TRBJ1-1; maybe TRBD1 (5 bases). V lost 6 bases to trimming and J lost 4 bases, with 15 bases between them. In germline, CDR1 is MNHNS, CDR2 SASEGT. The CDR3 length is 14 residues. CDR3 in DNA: TGTGCCAGCAGCCTCCTTCGGCAGGGCACTGAAGCTTTCTTT. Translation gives CASSLLRQGTEAFF.

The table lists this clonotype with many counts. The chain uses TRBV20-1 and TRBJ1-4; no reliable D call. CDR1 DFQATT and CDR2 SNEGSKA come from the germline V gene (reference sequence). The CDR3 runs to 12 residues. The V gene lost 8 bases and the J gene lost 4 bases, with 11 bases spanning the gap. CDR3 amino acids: CSLRADNEKLFF. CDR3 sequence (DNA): TGCAGTCTGAGGGCTGATAATGAAAAACTGTTTTTT.

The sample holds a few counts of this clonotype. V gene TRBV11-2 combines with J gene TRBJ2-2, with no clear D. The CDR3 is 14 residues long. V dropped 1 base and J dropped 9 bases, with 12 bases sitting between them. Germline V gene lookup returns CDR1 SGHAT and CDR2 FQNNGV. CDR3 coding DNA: TGTGCCAGCAGCTTAGGGGCCACCCGACGGGAGCTGTTTTTT. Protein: CASSLGATRRELFF.

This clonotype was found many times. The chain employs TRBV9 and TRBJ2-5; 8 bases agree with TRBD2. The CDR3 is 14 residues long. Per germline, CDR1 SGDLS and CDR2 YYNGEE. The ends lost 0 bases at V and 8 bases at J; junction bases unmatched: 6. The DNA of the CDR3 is TGTGCCAGCAGCGTAGCTGCGACTAGCGCAACCCAGTACTTC. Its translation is CASSVAATSATQYF.

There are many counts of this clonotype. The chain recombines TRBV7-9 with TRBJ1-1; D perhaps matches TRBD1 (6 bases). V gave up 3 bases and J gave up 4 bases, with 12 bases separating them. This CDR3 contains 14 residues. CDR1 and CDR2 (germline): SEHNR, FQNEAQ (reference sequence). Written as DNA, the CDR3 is TGTGCCAGCAGCTTCGAGGGGGTGGGCACTGAAGCTTTCTTT. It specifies CASSFEGVGTEAFF. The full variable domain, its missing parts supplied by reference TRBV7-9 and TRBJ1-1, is DTGVSQNPRHKITKRGQNVTFRCDPISEHNRLYWYRQTLGQGPEFLTYFQNEAQLEKSRLLSDRFSAERPKGSFSTLEIQRTEQGDSAMYLCASSFEGVGTEAFFGQGTRLTVV.

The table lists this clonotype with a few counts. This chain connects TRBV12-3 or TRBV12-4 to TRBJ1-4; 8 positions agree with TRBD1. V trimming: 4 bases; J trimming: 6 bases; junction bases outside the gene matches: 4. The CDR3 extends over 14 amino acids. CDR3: CASSWTGSDEKLFF. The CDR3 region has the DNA TGTGCCAGCAGTTGGACAGGGTCTGATGAAAAACTGTTTTTT.

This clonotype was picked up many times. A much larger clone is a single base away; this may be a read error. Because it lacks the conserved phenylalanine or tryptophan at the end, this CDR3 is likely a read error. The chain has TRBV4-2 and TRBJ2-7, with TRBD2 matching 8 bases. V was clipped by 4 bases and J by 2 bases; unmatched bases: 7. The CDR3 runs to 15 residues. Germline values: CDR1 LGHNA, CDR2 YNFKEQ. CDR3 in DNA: TGTGCCAGCAGCCCCCCGGGTAGCGGGACCTACGAGCAGTACTCC. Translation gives CASSPPGSGTYEQYS.

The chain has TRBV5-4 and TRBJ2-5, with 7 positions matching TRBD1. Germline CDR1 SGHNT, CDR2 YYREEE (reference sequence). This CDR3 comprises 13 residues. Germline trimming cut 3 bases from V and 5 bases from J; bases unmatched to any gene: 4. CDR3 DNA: TGTGCCAGCAGCTCAGGGGGAGAGGAGACCCAGTACTTC. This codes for CASSSGGEETQYF.

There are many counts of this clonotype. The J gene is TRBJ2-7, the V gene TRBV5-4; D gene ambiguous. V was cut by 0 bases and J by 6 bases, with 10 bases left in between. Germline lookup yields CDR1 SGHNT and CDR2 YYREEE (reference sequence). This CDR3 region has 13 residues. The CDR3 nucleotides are TGTGCCAGCAGCTTGGACGGCCTCGGCGAGCAGTACTTC. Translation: CASSLDGLGEQYF.

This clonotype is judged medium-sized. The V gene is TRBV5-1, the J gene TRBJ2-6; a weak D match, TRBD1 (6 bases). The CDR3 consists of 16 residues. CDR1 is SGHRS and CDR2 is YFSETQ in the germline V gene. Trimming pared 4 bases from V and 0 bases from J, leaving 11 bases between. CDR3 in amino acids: CASSQGQSSGANVLTF. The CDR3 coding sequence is TGCGCCAGCAGCCAAGGACAGAGCTCTGGGGCCAACGTCCTGACTTTC.

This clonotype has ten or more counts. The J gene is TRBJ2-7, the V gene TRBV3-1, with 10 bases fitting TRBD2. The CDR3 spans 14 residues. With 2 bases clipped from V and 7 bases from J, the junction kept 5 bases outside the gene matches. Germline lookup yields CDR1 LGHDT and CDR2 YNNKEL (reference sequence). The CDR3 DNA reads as TGTGCCAGCAGCCAACCGGGACTAGCGAGTGAGCAGTACTTC. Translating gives CASSQPGLASEQYF.

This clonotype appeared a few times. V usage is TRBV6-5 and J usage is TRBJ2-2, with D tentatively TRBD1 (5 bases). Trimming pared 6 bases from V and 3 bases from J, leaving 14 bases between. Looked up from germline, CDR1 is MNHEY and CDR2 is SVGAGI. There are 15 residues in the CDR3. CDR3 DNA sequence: TGTGCCAGCAGCCTGGACAAACGGGACACCGGGGAGCTGTTTTTT. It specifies CASSLDKRDTGELFF.

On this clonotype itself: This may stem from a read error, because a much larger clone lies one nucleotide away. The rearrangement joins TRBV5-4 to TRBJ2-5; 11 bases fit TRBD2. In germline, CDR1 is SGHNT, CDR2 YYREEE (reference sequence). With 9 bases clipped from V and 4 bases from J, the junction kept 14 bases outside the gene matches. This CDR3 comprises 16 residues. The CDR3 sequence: CANTKTSGRSTETQYF. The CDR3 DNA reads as TGTGCCAACACAAAAACTAGCGGGAGAAGTACAGAGACCCAGTACTTC. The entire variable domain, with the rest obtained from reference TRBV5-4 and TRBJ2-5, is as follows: ETGVTQSPTHLIKTRGQQVTLRCSSQSGHNTVSWYQQALGQGPQFIFQYYREEENGRGNFPPRFSGLQFPNYSSELNVNALELDDSALYLCANTKTSGRSTETQYFGPGTRLLVL.

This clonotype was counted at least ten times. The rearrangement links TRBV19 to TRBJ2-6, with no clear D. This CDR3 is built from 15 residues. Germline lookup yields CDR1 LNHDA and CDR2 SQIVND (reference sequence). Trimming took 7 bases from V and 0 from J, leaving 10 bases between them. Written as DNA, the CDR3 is TGTGCCAGTAAGACACGAATCTCTGGGGCCAACGTCCTGACTTTC. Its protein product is CASKTRISGANVLTF.

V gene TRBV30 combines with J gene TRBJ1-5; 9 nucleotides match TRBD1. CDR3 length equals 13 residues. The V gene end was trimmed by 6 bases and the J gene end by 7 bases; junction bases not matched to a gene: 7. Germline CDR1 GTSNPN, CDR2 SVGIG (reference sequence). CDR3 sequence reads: CACGQGRRQPQHF. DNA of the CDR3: TGTGCCTGCGGACAGGGGAGGCGGCAGCCCCAGCATTTT. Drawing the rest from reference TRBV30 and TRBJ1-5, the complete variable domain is SQTIHQWPATLVQPVGSPLSLECTVEGTSNPNLYWYRQAAGRGLQLLFYSVGIGQISSEVPQNLSASRPQDRQFILSSKKLLLSDSGFYLCACGQGRRQPQHFGDGTRLSIL.

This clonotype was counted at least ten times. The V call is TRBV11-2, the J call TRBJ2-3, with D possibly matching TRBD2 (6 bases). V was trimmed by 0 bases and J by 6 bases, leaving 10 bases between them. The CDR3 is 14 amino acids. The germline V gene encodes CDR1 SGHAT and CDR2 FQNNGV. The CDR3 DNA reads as TGTGCCAGCAGCTTAGAAGGAGGGACGGATACGCAGTATTTT. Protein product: CASSLEGGTDTQYF.

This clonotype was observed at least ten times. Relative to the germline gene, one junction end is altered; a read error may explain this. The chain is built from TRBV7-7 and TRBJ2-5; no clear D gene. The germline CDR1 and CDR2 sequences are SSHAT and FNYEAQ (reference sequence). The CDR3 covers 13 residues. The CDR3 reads CASSLVSYETQYF. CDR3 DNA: TGTGCTAGCAGCTTAGTCAGTTACGAGACCCAGTACTTC.

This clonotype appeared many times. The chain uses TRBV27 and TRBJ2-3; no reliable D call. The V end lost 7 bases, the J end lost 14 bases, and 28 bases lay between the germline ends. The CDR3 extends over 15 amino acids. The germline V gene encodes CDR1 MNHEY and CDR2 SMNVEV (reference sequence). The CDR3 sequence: CASTTSVAARSAAYF. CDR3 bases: TGTGCCAGCACAACTTCAGTGGCTGCCCGATCGGCGGCGTATTTT.

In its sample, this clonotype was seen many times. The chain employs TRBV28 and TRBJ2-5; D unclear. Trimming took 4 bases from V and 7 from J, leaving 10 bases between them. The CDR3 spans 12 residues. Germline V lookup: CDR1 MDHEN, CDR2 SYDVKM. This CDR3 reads CASSSAFGTQYF. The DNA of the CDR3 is TGTGCCAGCAGTTCCGCTTTTGGGACCCAGTACTTC.

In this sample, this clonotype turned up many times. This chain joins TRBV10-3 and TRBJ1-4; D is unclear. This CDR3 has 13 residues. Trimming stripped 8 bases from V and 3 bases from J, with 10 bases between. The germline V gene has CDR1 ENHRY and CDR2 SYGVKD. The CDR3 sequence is CAIASEPNEKLFF. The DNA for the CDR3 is TGTGCCATCGCTAGCGAGCCTAATGAAAAACTGTTTTTT.

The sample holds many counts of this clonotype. CDR3 sequence reads: CATSGTRQGNEQFF. CDR3 DNA: TGTGCCACCAGCGGGACAAGGCAAGGGAATGAGCAGTTCTTC. The chain employs TRBV15 and TRBJ2-1; the D gene is possibly TRBD1 (6 bases). Trimming took off 5 bases at V and 7 bases at J, with 15 bases between the two ends. The CDR3 has 14 residues. Germline-derived CDR1 and CDR2 are LNHNV and YYDKDF (reference sequence).

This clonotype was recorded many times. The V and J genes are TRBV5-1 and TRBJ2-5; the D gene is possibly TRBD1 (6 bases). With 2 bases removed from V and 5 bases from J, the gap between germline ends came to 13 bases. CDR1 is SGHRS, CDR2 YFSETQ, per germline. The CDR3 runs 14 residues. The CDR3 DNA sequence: TGCGCCAGCAGCTTAGCCACAGGGCGGGAGACCCAGTACTTC. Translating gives CASSLATGRETQYF.